Below, 6 T cell receptor beta chains from the same sample are listed, as sequenced in a study of T cell changes during pregnancy in multiple sclerosis. Clones were sequenced by immunoSEQ multiplex PCR, and TCRdb holds only the in-frame ones, with some missing. In the table there are roughly 69,000 clones, under 95% of which are singletons. The sequencing used peripheral blood, collected after pregnancy. All receptors come from a female donor with multiple sclerosis, enrolled in a pregnancy study.

The chain uses TRBV7-2 and TRBJ2-7, with 8 nucleotides matching TRBD1. The CDR3 is 15 residues long. V shed 7 bases and J 3 bases; nucleotides not matched to a gene: 11. Germline CDR1 is SGHTA and CDR2 is FQGNSA. CDR3 amino acids: CASTRSYRGSYEQYF. In DNA form, the CDR3 reads TGTGCCAGCACCCGGTCGTACAGGGGGAGCTACGAGCAGTACTTC.

The J gene is TRBJ2-7, the V gene TRBV4-3, with 7 nucleotides matching TRBD1. Trimming at V came to 2 bases and at J to 3 bases, leaving 4 bases not matched to a gene. CDR1 is LGHNA, CDR2 YSLEER, per germline. CDR3 length: 14 amino acids. Here the CDR3 DNA reads TGCGCCAGCAGCCAAAACAGACAGGGCTACGAGCAGTACTTC. Translation: CASSQNRQGYEQYF.

The CDR3 sequence: CASSQSGTSGTPDTQYF. The DNA for the CDR3 is TGCGCCAGCAGCCAATCAGGGACTAGCGGGACCCCAGATACGCAGTATTTT. V and J are TRBV4-3 and TRBJ2-3, with TRBD2 matching 13 bases. This CDR3 spans 17 amino acids. V was pared by 2 bases and J by 4 bases, with 6 bases of the junction left unmatched. CDR1 and CDR2 (germline): LGHNA, YSLEER.

The chain couples TRBV6-6 to TRBJ2-5; TRBD2 matches 7 bases. CDR3 size: 15 residues. In germline, CDR1 is MNHNY, CDR2 SVGAGI (reference sequence). The trim removed 4 bases at V and 3 bases at J, leaving 8 bases unmatched. CDR3 amino acids: CASSSPGTTKETQYF. The CDR3, as DNA: TGTGCCAGCAGTTCCCCCGGGACTACAAAAGAGACCCAGTACTTC.

V and J are TRBV2 and TRBJ2-4; 9 positions agree with TRBD2. In germline, CDR1 is SNHLY, CDR2 FYNNEI. Germline trimming cut 5 bases from V and 6 bases from J; bases unmatched to any gene: 8. The CDR3 runs to 15 residues. CDR3 amino acids: CASSLAGRGGNIQYF. The CDR3 DNA is TGTGCCAGCAGTCTGGCGGGGCGGGGGGGAAACATTCAGTACTTC.

The rearrangement joins TRBV5-1 to TRBJ1-5, with 7 bases fitting TRBD1. Germline V gene sequence: CDR1 SGHRS, CDR2 YFSETQ. The CDR3 runs 15 residues. The V segment lost 4 bases and the J segment 7 bases; nucleotides outside the gene matches: 11. The CDR3: CASSALTGFGQPQHF. The CDR3 bases are TGCGCCAGCAGCGCCCTGACAGGGTTCGGCCAGCCCCAGCATTTT.